These 2 T cell receptor beta chains were all obtained from the same sample, sequenced in a study of cytotoxic CD8 clonotypes in ibrutinib-treated CLL. Assay used: immunoSEQ multiplex PCR; TCRdb lists only in-frame clones, some missing. The sample contains about 330,000 clones, roughly 70% of which appear only once. Material: PBMCs, obtained after 36 months of ibrutinib treatment. These receptors all stem from a human donor with chronic lymphocytic leukemia.

The rearrangement joins TRBV11-2 to TRBJ2-7, with TRBD1 identical over 12 bases. Trimming at V came to 5 bases and at J to 5 bases, leaving 7 bases not matched to a gene. Germline V CDR1 and CDR2: SGHAT, FQNNGV. The CDR3 runs to 15 residues. The CDR3 is CASSVGTGGIHEQYF. The CDR3 DNA follows: TGTGCCAGCAGCGTAGGGACAGGGGGCATCCACGAGCAGTACTTC.

The J gene is TRBJ2-7, the V gene TRBV18; 13 positions match TRBD2. J gave up 6 bases and V 3 bases, and 8 bases lay outside the gene matches. The CDR3 runs 16 residues. Germline V lookup: CDR1 KGHSH, CDR2 LQKENI. The CDR3 sequence: CASSPGLAGVTIEQYF. The CDR3 nucleotides read TGTGCCAGCTCACCCGGACTAGCGGGAGTCACCATCGAGCAGTACTTC.